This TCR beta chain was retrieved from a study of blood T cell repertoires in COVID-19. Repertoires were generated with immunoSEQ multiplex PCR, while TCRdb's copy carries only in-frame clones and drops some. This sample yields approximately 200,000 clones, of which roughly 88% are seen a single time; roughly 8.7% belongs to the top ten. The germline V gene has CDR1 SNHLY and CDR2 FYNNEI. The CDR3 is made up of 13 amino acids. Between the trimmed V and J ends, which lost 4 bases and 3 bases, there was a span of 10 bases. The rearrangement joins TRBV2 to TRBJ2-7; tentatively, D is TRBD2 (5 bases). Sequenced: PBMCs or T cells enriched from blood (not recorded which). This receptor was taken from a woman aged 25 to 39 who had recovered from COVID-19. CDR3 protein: CASSVGRGYEQYF. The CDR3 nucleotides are TGTGCCAGCAGTGTGGGTCGGGGCTACGAGCAGTACTTC. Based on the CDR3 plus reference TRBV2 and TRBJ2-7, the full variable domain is EPEVTQTPSHQVTQMGQEVILRCVPISNHLYFYWYRQILGQKVEFLVSFYNNEISEKSEIFDDQFSVERPDGSNFTLKIRSTKLEDSAMYFCASSVGRGYEQYFGPGTRLTVT.